This entry concerns a single T cell receptor (beta chain). In the authors' methods: Amplifying reference gene primers gave estimates of nucleated cell counts. Sequencing was performed with immunoSEQ multiplex PCR; in TCRdb, only in-frame clones are kept and a portion is missing. Clone size and V and J calls were adopted from that table, with D and trimming inferred from the DNA. The data contain about 60,000 clones, about 91% of them singletons. The source of the sample is a study of blood T cell repertoires in COVID-19. Looking at the study overall: The study drew acute and convalescent COVID-19 samples from the United States, Italy and Spain. PBMCs, B-cell-depleted T cells, or T cells provided the cDNA or gDNA that made up the material.

CDR3 size: 14 residues. Between the trimmed V and J ends, which lost 1 base and 5 bases, there was a span of 11 bases. Germline V gene lookup returns CDR1 SGHVS and CDR2 FQNEAQ. This clonotype was obtained from a man in his 60s with acute or convalescent COVID-19. The rearrangement links TRBV7-8 to TRBJ1-2, with D perhaps TRBD1 (5 bases). The sample taken for sequencing was peripheral blood. This chain's CDR3 is CASSLEPQVYGYTF. The CDR3 DNA reads TGTGCCAGCAGCTTAGAACCACAGGTTTATGGCTACACCTTC.